This T cell receptor (beta chain) was obtained from a study of cytomegalovirus exposure and HLA in healthy donors. The germline gives CDR1 GTSNPN, CDR2 SVGIG (reference sequence). The CDR3 length is 15 residues. V shed 3 bases and J 1 base; nucleotides not matched to a gene: 6. 60 Vbeta and 13 Jbeta primers were used in PCR. Some clones are missing from TCRdb's copy, which holds only in-frame ones; the method was immunoSEQ multiplex PCR. Of hundreds of thousands of clones detected, 70% to 80% appear once; the ten largest clones hold 2.7%. The origin of this receptor is a woman aged 55-70 years in good health and CMV-seropositive. This chain uses TRBV30 with TRBJ1-5; 7 bases line up with TRBD1. The sequencing sample was made of PBMCs. Here the CDR3 DNA reads TGTGCCTGGAGGGACAGGTCTGTCAGCAATCAGCCCCAGCATTTT. Protein sequence: CAWRDRSVSNQPQHF. Together with reference TRBV30 and TRBJ1-5, the CDR3 gives the full variable domain: SQTIHQWPATLVQPVGSPLSLECTVEGTSNPNLYWYRQAAGRGLQLLFYSVGIGQISSEVPQNLSASRPQDRQFILSSKKLLLSDSGFYLCAWRDRSVSNQPQHFGDGTRLSIL.